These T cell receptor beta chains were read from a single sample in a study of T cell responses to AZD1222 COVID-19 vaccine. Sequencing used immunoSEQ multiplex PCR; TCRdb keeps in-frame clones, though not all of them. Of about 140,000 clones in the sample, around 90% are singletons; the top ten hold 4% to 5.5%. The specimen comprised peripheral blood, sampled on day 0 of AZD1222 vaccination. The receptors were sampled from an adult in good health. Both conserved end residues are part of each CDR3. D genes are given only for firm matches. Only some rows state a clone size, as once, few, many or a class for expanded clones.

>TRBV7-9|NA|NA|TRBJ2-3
CASSWQTTSTDTQYF
TGTGCCAGCAGCTGGCAGACTACTAGCACAGATACGCAGTATTTT
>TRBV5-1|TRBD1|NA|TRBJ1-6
CASTDRVDSYNSPLHF
TGCGCCAGCACCGACAGGGTTGACTCCTATAATTCACCCCTCCACTTT
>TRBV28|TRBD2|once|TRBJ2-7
CASSHTSGTYEQYF
TGTGCCAGCAGTCACACTAGCGGTACCTACGAGCAGTACTTC
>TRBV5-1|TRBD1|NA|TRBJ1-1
CASSFGTGWEAFF
TGCGCCAGCAGCTTTGGGACAGGCTGGGAAGCTTTCTTT
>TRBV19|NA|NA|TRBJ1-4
CASQAPGRSNEKLFF
TGTGCCAGCCAGGCCCCAGGGAGGTCTAATGAAAAACTGTTTTTT
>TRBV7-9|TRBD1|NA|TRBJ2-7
CASSPEGQSEQYF
TGTGCCAGCAGCCCAGAGGGACAGAGCGAGCAGTACTTC
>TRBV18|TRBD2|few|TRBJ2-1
CASSPSGGLDNEQFF
TGTGCCAGCTCACCATCCGGGGGGTTGGACAATGAGCAGTTCTTC
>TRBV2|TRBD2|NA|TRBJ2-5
CASSDLAGGMETQYF
TGTGCCAGCAGTGATTTAGCGGGGGGGATGGAGACCCAGTACTTC
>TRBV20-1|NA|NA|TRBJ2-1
CSASIRAGNTYNEQFF
TGCAGTGCTAGTATCCGGGCAGGGAACACCTACAATGAGCAGTTCTTC
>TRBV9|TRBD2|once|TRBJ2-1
CASSVVSAGGPPYNEQFF
TGTGCCAGCAGCGTAGTCTCAGCGGGAGGGCCCCCCTACAATGAGCAGTTCTTC
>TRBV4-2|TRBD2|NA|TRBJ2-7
CASSHFLDPSGRSYEQYF
TGTGCCAGCAGCCATTTCCTTGACCCTAGCGGGAGGTCCTACGAGCAGTACTTC
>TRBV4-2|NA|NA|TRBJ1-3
CASSPEVGAASSGNTIYF
TGTGCCAGCAGCCCGGAGGTGGGGGCCGCTAGCTCTGGAAACACCATATATTTT
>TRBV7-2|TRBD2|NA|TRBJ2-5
CASSLAGTSGQETQYF
TGTGCCAGCAGCTTAGCGGGGACTAGCGGACAAGAGACCCAGTACTTC
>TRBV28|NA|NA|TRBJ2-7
CASTDRKESSYEQYF
TGTGCCAGCACCGATCGGAAGGAAAGCTCCTACGAGCAGTACTTC
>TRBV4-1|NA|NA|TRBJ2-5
CASSQVAGQETQYF
TGCGCCAGCAGCCAAGTAGCAGGGCAAGAGACCCAGTACTTC
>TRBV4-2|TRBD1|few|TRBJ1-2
CASSRRRMGTVLLMGYTF
TGTGCCAGCAGCCGCAGACGTATGGGGACAGTACTACTTATGGGCTACACCTTC
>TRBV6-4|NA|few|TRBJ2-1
CASSEIGDSYNEQFF
TGTGCCAGCAGTGAGATTGGGGACTCCTACAATGAGCAGTTCTTC
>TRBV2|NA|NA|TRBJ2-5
CARQRNPEERETQYF
TGTGCCCGACAAAGGAATCCGGAAGAAAGGGAGACCCAGTACTTC
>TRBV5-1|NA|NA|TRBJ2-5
CASSGFGTQYF
TGCGCCAGCAGCGGGTTCGGGACCCAGTACTTC
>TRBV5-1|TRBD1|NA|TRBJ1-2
CASSLERTGPRGYGYTF
TGCGCCAGCAGCTTGGAGCGGACAGGTCCTCGGGGCTATGGCTACACCTTC
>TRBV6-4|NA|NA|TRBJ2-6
CASSDWSQTSGANVLTF
TGTGCCAGCAGTGACTGGTCACAAACCTCTGGGGCCAACGTCCTGACTTTC
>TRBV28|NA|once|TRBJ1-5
CASQPTNSNQPQHF
TGTGCCAGCCAGCCAACTAATAGCAATCAGCCCCAGCATTTT
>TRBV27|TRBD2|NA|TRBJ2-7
CASSLRGGGPYEQYF
TGTGCCAGCAGTCTCCGGGGGGGAGGGCCCTACGAGCAGTACTTC
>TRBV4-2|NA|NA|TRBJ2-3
CASSQESGTLITDTQYF
TGTGCCAGCAGCCAAGAGTCGGGGACTTTAATCACAGATACGCAGTATTTT
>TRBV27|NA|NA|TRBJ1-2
CASRVGNYGYTF
TGTGCCAGCCGCGTGGGCAACTATGGCTACACCTTC